The entry below gives a single T cell receptor (beta chain) sequence along with its context. The CDR3 spans 16 residues. Germline loops: CDR1 SNHLY, CDR2 FYNNEI. The V gene end was trimmed by 5 bases and the J gene end by 6 bases; junction bases not matched to a gene: 16. Original processing notes: For nucleated cells, counts were estimated from reference gene primer amplification. The data were produced by immunoSEQ multiplex PCR, yet TCRdb's version contains in-frame clones alone and is incomplete. V and J calls and clone size are given by that table; D and trimming were obtained from the DNA. There are more than 100,000 clones in the sample; around 88% occur only once, and roughly 18% lies in the top ten. This entry belongs to a study of blood T cell repertoires in COVID-19. Study information: Acute and convalescent COVID-19 specimens originated in the United States, Italy and Spain. The analysed material was cDNA or gDNA that came from T cells, B-cell-depleted T cells, or PBMCs.

Sequences were obtained from peripheral blood. The receptor's source is a man in his fifties with active or convalescent COVID-19. This sequence joins TRBV2 and TRBJ2-7, with TRBD1 matching 7 bases. The CDR3 DNA reads as TGTGCCAGCAGTAGCCGATGGAGACAGGGTCTCGGCGAGCAGTACTTC. Protein product: CASSSRWRQGLGEQYF.